These 25 T cell receptor beta chains were sequenced from one sample in a study of blood T cell repertoires in COVID-19. This table comes from immunoSEQ multiplex PCR, and its TCRdb copy is limited to in-frame clones, with some not included. Of over 100,000 clones in the sample, 82% are singletons; the top ten hold approximately 4.9%. The sample was peripheral blood. These receptors came from a woman between 65 and 79 years old with acute or convalescent COVID-19.

The V call is TRBV29-1, the J call TRBJ2-5, with 7 bases aligning to TRBD2. The germline V gene has CDR1 SQVTM and CDR2 ANQGSEA. V shed 4 bases and J 4 bases; nucleotides not matched to a gene: 6. The CDR3 has 13 amino acids. CDR3 in amino acids: CSVGGAGVETQYF. In nucleotides, the CDR3 is TGCAGCGTTGGTGGGGCGGGGGTAGAGACCCAGTACTTC. The full variable domain, rest sourced from reference TRBV29-1 and TRBJ2-5, is SAVISQKPSRDICQRGTSLTIQCQVDSQVTMMFWYRQQPGQSLTLIATANQGSEATYESGFVIDKFPISRPNLTFSTLTVSNMSPEDSSIYLCSVGGAGVETQYFGPGTRLLVL.

The chain employs TRBV7-8 and TRBJ2-1; possible D gene TRBD2, 6 bases. Looked up from germline, CDR1 is SGHVS and CDR2 is FQNEAQ. Trimming shortened V by 5 bases and J by 9 bases, and 17 bases separated the two germline ends. This CDR3 region has 14 residues. This CDR3 reads CASSLRAEEGEQFF. CDR3 DNA: TGTGCCAGCAGCCTCCGGGCCGAGGAGGGTGAGCAGTTCTTC.

The chain recombines TRBV11-3 with TRBJ1-1, with D possibly matching TRBD1 (6 bases). This CDR3 has 18 residues. V shed 1 base and J shed 1 base, with 19 bases lying between them. The germline CDR1 and CDR2 sequences are SGHNT and YENEEA. The CDR3 loop is CASSLGLIGGRGNTEAFF. CDR3 in DNA: TGTGCCAGCAGCTTAGGATTAATAGGGGGTAGGGGGAACACTGAAGCTTTCTTT.

The genes are TRBV9 and TRBJ1-6; D is possibly TRBD1 (6 bases). Per germline, CDR1 SGDLS and CDR2 YYNGEE. This CDR3 comprises 14 residues. Trimming pared 6 bases from V and 9 bases from J, leaving 16 bases between. The CDR3 region has the DNA TGTGCCAGCAACTCCGCAGGGGCCGGTTCACCCCTCCACTTT. Protein product: CASNSAGAGSPLHF.

The rearrangement links TRBV7-3 to TRBJ2-3, with D possibly matching TRBD2 (6 bases). V gave up 5 bases and J gave up 8 bases, with 20 bases separating them. Germline assignment: CDR1 SGHTA and CDR2 FQGTGA. The CDR3 loop spans 15 amino acids. The CDR3 coding sequence is TGTGCCAGCAGCCTGTCGGGACGGTCCGGGGGTACGCAGTATTTT. This encodes CASSLSGRSGGTQYF.

V gene TRBV29-1 combines with J gene TRBJ1-2; 11 bases line up with TRBD1. Germline CDR1 SQVTM, CDR2 ANQGSEA. V shed 8 bases, J shed 6 bases, and the junction held 11 bases outside the gene matches. This CDR3 contains 14 residues. Here the CDR3 DNA reads TGCAGCATCTCGGACAGGGGGCTAACTAATGGCTACACCTTC. Protein product: CSISDRGLTNGYTF.

This clone was picked up a small number of times. The chain recombines TRBV6-2 or TRBV6-3 with TRBJ1-1; D is uncertain. V gave up 5 bases and J gave up 1 base, with 8 bases separating them. CDR3 length equals 13 residues. CDR1 is MNHEY, CDR2 SVGEGT, per germline. CDR3 region: CASSLERNTEAFF. CDR3 sequence (DNA): TGTGCCAGCAGTCTAGAGAGGAACACTGAAGCTTTCTTT.

This chain joins TRBV7-2 and TRBJ1-2; unclear D gene. The CDR3 has 13 residues. V was shortened by 5 bases and J by 7 bases, with 14 bases between the two germline ends. Germline CDR1 reads SGHTA; CDR2 reads FQGNSA. CDR3 DNA: TGTGCCAGCAGCCTCCGGCTGGCGGGTGGCTACACCTTC. As protein: CASSLRLAGGYTF. Together with reference TRBV7-2 and TRBJ1-2, the CDR3 gives the full variable domain: GAGVSQSPSNKVTEKGKDVELRCDPISGHTALYWYRQSLGQGLEFLIYFQGNSAPDKSGLPSDRFSAERTGGSVSTLTIQRTQQEDSAVYLCASSLRLAGGYTFGSGTRLTVV.

This clone was recorded a few times. The V gene is TRBV7-8, the J gene TRBJ2-2, with a tentative D call TRBD2 (6 bases). This CDR3 contains 14 residues. Trimming took off 6 bases at V and 1 base at J, with 9 bases between the two ends. Per germline, CDR1 SGHVS and CDR2 FQNEAQ. DNA of the CDR3: TGTGCCAGCAGGGCCGGGAGGAACACCGGGGAGCTGTTTTTT. Its protein is CASRAGRNTGELFF. The full variable domain, completed using reference TRBV7-8 and TRBJ2-2, is GAGVSQSPRYKVAKRGQDVALRCDPISGHVSLFWYQQALGQGPEFLTYFQNEAQLDKSGLPSDRFFAERPEGSVSTLKIQRTQQEDSAVYLCASRAGRNTGELFFGEGSRLTVL.

V gene TRBV29-1 combines with J gene TRBJ1-1, with D perhaps matching TRBD1 (6 bases). The CDR3 totals 14 residues. Trimming stripped 3 bases from V and 1 base from J, with 12 bases between. The germline V gene has CDR1 SQVTM and CDR2 ANQGSEA. In nucleotides, the CDR3 is TGCAGCGTTGACAGGGGCGGCGGGAACACTGAAGCTTTCTTT. Translating gives CSVDRGGGNTEAFF.

This clone was picked up one time. The V gene is TRBV19, the J gene TRBJ1-6, with a possible D match to TRBD1 (5 bases). There are 13 residues in the CDR3. Per the germline V gene, CDR1 is LNHDA and CDR2 is SQIVND (reference sequence). Trimming shortened V by 9 bases and J by 10 bases, and 16 bases separated the two germline ends. The CDR3 DNA sequence: TGTGCCAGCTCCTTGGGGGGAGAGTCACCCCTCCACTTT. This codes for CASSLGGESPLHF.

The J gene is TRBJ1-2, the V gene TRBV4-3; D perhaps matches TRBD1 (5 bases). CDR1 LGHNA and CDR2 YSLEER come from the germline V gene. V lost 0 bases, J lost 7 bases, and 12 bases lay in between. The CDR3 totals 14 residues. The DNA of the CDR3 is TGCGCCAGCAGCCAAGATCAAAGGGGCGTTGGCTACACCTTC. As protein: CASSQDQRGVGYTF.

The chain joins TRBV6-2 or TRBV6-3 to TRBJ2-6; D is unresolved. Trimming cost V 4 bases and J 0 bases, with 16 bases left between them. This CDR3 has 18 amino acids. Germline-derived CDR1 and CDR2 are MNHEY and SVGEGT. The CDR3 sequence is CASSFDRLDFSGANVLTF. The CDR3 DNA reads TGTGCCAGCAGTTTCGATAGACTGGATTTCTCTGGGGCCAACGTCCTGACTTTC.

V gene TRBV5-6 combines with J gene TRBJ2-3, with 8 nucleotides matching TRBD1. Germline CDR1 is SGHDT and CDR2 is YYEEEE. V lost 4 bases, J lost 3 bases, and 7 bases stayed unmatched. There are 15 residues in the CDR3. CDR3: CASSTDRAMTDTQYF. The CDR3 DNA reads as TGTGCCAGCAGCACGGACAGGGCGATGACAGATACGCAGTATTTT.

This sequence joins TRBV5-5 and TRBJ1-2; TRBD1 aligns across 9 bases. Unmatched junction bases numbered 8, after V lost 4 bases and J lost 7 bases. Germline V gene lookup returns CDR1 SGHKS and CDR2 YYEKEE (reference sequence). The CDR3 is 14 amino acids. CDR3 in amino acids: CASSLGWTGAGYTF. The CDR3 DNA reads as TGTGCCAGCAGCCTAGGGTGGACAGGGGCTGGCTACACCTTC.

The chain carries TRBV4-3 and TRBJ2-2; 14 bases match TRBD2. The ends lost 0 bases at V and 4 bases at J; junction bases unmatched: 4. Germline V gene sequence: CDR1 LGHNA, CDR2 YSLEER. The CDR3 consists of 18 residues. CDR3 sequence: CASSQETSGGAPTGELFF. CDR3 in DNA: TGCGCCAGCAGCCAAGAGACTAGCGGGGGGGCCCCCACCGGGGAGCTGTTTTTT.

V gene TRBV7-2 combines with J gene TRBJ2-1; 8 bases agree with TRBD1. V was clipped by 2 bases and J by 5 bases; unmatched bases: 8. This CDR3 spans 16 amino acids. The germline V gene has CDR1 SGHTA and CDR2 FQGNSA. CDR3 amino acids: CASSLQGARQNNEQFF. In nucleotides, the CDR3 is TGTGCCAGCAGCTTACAGGGGGCGAGACAGAACAATGAGCAGTTCTTC.

This clone was counted once. This chain links TRBV6-2 or TRBV6-3 with TRBJ2-1; TRBD2 matches at 11 bases. Germline V lookup: CDR1 MNHEY, CDR2 SVGEGT. With V trimmed by 2 bases and J by 4 bases, 10 bases remained unmatched. This CDR3 region has 18 residues. The DNA for the CDR3 is TGTGCCAGCAGTTACCCGCCTCCTAGCGGGGGGCTATACAATGAGCAGTTCTTC. This encodes CASSYPPPSGGLYNEQFF.

The chain recombines TRBV6-5 with TRBJ1-2; 7 nucleotides agree with TRBD1. This CDR3 is built from 14 residues. The ends lost 6 bases at V and 1 base at J; junction bases unmatched: 5. CDR1 MNHEY and CDR2 SVGAGI come from the germline V gene. The CDR3: CASSRQGLNYGYTF. Written as DNA, the CDR3 is TGTGCCAGCAGCCGACAGGGACTTAACTATGGCTACACCTTC.

The chain couples TRBV6-2 or TRBV6-3 to TRBJ2-6; no definite D call. CDR1 is MNHEY, CDR2 SVGEGT, per germline. V shed 4 bases and J shed 0 bases, with 10 bases lying between them. The CDR3 length is 16 residues. Here the CDR3 DNA reads TGTGCCAGCAGTTTAAGCCCCCTCTCTGGGGCCAACGTCCTGACTTTC. The encoded protein is CASSLSPLSGANVLTF.

Details on this clone: The sample contains more than one DNA sequence encoding this CDR3. The V and J genes are TRBV7-2 and TRBJ2-3; 14 positions match TRBD2. Losses at the gene ends were 5 bases for V and 4 bases for J; bases not matched to a gene: 2. Germline V lookup: CDR1 SGHTA, CDR2 FQGNSA. The CDR3 extends over 15 amino acids. CDR3 amino acids: CASSLGLAGADTQYF. In nucleotides, the CDR3 is TGTGCCAGCAGCCTGGGACTAGCGGGGGCAGATACGCAGTATTTT.

The J gene is TRBJ1-2, the V gene TRBV29-1; D perhaps matches TRBD1 (6 bases). This CDR3 contains 13 residues. Trimming stripped 3 bases from V and 0 bases from J, with 8 bases between. CDR1 is SQVTM, CDR2 ANQGSEA, per germline. The CDR3 DNA is TGCAGCGTTGAGACAGGAGCTAACTATGGCTACACCTTC. The encoded protein is CSVETGANYGYTF. The whole variable domain, filled in from reference TRBV29-1 and TRBJ1-2, reads SAVISQKPSRDICQRGTSLTIQCQVDSQVTMMFWYRQQPGQSLTLIATANQGSEATYESGFVIDKFPISRPNLTFSTLTVSNMSPEDSSIYLCSVETGANYGYTFGSGTRLTVV.

This chain connects TRBV18 to TRBJ2-6; D is perhaps TRBD1 (6 bases). V dropped 0 bases and J dropped 5 bases, with 14 bases sitting between them. The CDR3 length is 17 residues. CDR1 is KGHSH and CDR2 is LQKENI in the germline V gene. CDR3 amino acids: CASSPPSMGAWANVLTF. CDR3 DNA sequence: TGTGCCAGCTCACCACCAAGTATGGGGGCCTGGGCCAACGTCCTGACTTTC.

The chain recombines TRBV7-9 with TRBJ1-2, with D unclear. Germline CDR1 and CDR2: SEHNR and FQNEAQ (reference sequence). The CDR3 covers 16 residues. V was pared by 1 base and J by 4 bases, with 16 bases between. The CDR3 coding sequence is TGTGCCAGCAGCTTAGGGGAGGTCGCTCGGGGCTATGGCTACACCTTC. Its translation: CASSLGEVARGYGYTF. The complete variable domain, with remaining parts taken from reference TRBV7-9 and TRBJ1-2, reads DTGVSQNPRHKITKRGQNVTFRCDPISEHNRLYWYRQTLGQGPEFLTYFQNEAQLEKSRLLSDRFSAERPKGSFSTLEIQRTEQGDSAMYLCASSLGEVARGYGYTFGSGTRLTVV.

The chain couples TRBV10-3 to TRBJ1-2; TRBD1 matches at 8 bases. CDR1 ENHRY and CDR2 SYGVKD come from the germline V gene. The V and J ends lost 4 bases and 3 bases, in that order; junction bases with no gene match: 7. This CDR3 contains 15 residues. CDR3 amino acids: CAISGAGGADYGYTF. CDR3 coding DNA: TGTGCCATCAGTGGGGCAGGGGGCGCGGACTATGGCTACACCTTC.